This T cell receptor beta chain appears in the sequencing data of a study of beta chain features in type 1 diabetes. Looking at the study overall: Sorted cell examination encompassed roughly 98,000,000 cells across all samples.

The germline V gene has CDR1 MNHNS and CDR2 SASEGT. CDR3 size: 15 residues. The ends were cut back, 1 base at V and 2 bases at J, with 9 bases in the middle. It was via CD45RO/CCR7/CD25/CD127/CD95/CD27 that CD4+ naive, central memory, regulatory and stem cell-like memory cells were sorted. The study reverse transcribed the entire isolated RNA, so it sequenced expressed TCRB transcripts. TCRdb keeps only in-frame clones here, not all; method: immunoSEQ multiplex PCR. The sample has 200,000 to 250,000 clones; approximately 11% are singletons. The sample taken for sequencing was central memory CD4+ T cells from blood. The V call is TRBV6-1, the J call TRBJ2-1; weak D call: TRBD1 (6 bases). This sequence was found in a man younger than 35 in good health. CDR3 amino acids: CASSEEEGAYNEQFF. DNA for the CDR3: TGTGCCAGCAGTGAAGAAGAGGGGGCCTACAATGAGCAGTTCTTC.